The 28 T cell receptor beta chains below were found in one sample sequenced in a study of T-cell memory formation after mild COVID-19. TCRdb passed the 5' RACE reads through MiXCR, listing each CDR3 protein once. The sample consists of 150,000 to 200,000 distinct CDR3 sequences, about 15% of them appearing once. Sequenced material: PBMCs or a T cell subset sorted from them (not recorded which). The receptor set was obtained from an adult woman who had mild COVID-19 (a few samples of this study predate the infection). Cell type and time point are not known.

The chain has TRBV2 and TRBJ1-3; D unresolved. The CDR3 has 12 amino acids. The germline gives CDR1 SNHLY, CDR2 FYNNEI. Trimming removed 9 bases at V and 3 bases at J, with 9 bases between. CDR3 sequence reads: CARKADGNTIYF. CDR3 DNA: TGTGCCAGGAAGGCCGATGGAAACACCATATATTTT.

This clonotype was counted between two and nine times. J is TRBJ1-5 and V is TRBV12-3 or TRBV12-4; 7 nucleotides line up with TRBD1. The CDR3 is 15 residues long. V lost 3 bases and J lost 1; bases outside the gene matches: 3. The CDR3 DNA reads as TGTGCCAGCAGTTTTTCAGGGGGAAGCAATCAGCCCCAGCATTTT. Translating it yields CASSFSGGSNQPQHF.

The chain recombines TRBV4-2 with TRBJ2-7; TRBD2 agrees at 7 bases. This CDR3 is 14 amino acids long. The V and J ends lost 6 bases and 7 bases, in that order; junction bases with no gene match: 12. Germline loops: CDR1 LGHNA, CDR2 YNFKEQ. CDR3 in amino acids: CASRQRAGAAEQYF. Here the CDR3 DNA reads TGTGCCAGCAGGCAAAGGGCGGGAGCGGCAGAGCAGTACTTC.

The gene calls are TRBV12-3 or TRBV12-4 and TRBJ1-1, with D hard to call. The V gene lost 5 bases and the J gene lost 6 bases, with 7 bases spanning the gap. The CDR3 length is 11 residues. The CDR3, as DNA: TGTGCCAGCAGTCCGTCGGCTGAAGCTTTCTTT. This sequence encodes CASSPSAEAFF.

V is TRBV6-1 and J is TRBJ1-1; D is unresolved. From germline, CDR1 is MNHNS and CDR2 SASEGT. The CDR3 spans 14 residues. V was cut by 3 bases and J by 6 bases, with 14 bases left in between. Here the CDR3 reads CASSEGRALAEAFF. CDR3 nucleotides: TGTGCCAGCAGTGAGGGTCGAGCACTCGCTGAAGCTTTCTTT.

J is TRBJ2-7 and V is TRBV16, with no clear D. The V end lost 1 base, the J end lost 0 bases, and 7 bases lay between the germline ends. CDR1 is KGHSY and CDR2 is FQNENV in the germline V gene. The CDR3 has 14 amino acids. The CDR3 DNA reads as TGTGCCAGCAGCCAATTCCCGTCCTCCTACGAGCAGTACTTC. Translating gives CASSQFPSSYEQYF.

The chain recombines TRBV4-3 with TRBJ2-3; 10 nucleotides agree with TRBD2. The CDR3 covers 17 residues. V lost 1 base, J lost 5 bases, and 9 bases stayed unmatched. CDR1 is LGHNA and CDR2 is YSLEER in the germline V gene. This chain's CDR3 is CASSQADLAGVIDTQYF. The DNA for the CDR3 is TGCGCCAGCAGCCAAGCCGATCTAGCGGGAGTAATAGATACGCAGTATTTT.

This clonotype has only a few counts. The CDR3 DNA reads TGTGCCAGCAGCCAAGGAAGTACGCAGTATTTT. This codes for CASSQGSTQYF. This chain uses TRBV4-2 with TRBJ2-3; D call uncertain. Trimming shortened V by 1 base and J by 8 bases, and 4 bases separated the two germline ends. Germline V CDR1 and CDR2: LGHNA, YNFKEQ. The CDR3 has 11 amino acids.

This sequence joins TRBV7-9 and TRBJ2-1, with TRBD2 matching over 11 bases. The J segment lost 8 bases and the V segment lost 3 bases, leaving 6 bases of the junction unmatched. CDR1 SEHNR and CDR2 FQNEAQ come from the germline V gene (reference sequence). The CDR3 loop spans 15 amino acids. The CDR3 loop reads CASSFSGRANYEQFF. CDR3 nucleotides: TGTGCCAGCAGCTTTAGCGGGAGGGCCAATTATGAGCAGTTCTTC.

The V and J genes are TRBV20-1 and TRBJ1-5, with D possibly TRBD1 on 6 matching bases. The CDR3 loop spans 16 amino acids. The germline CDR1 and CDR2 sequences are DFQATT and SNEGSKA (reference sequence). Trimming pared 1 base from V and 7 bases from J, leaving 20 bases between. DNA of the CDR3: TGCAGTGCTAGAGGCCCATGGACAGCGGGTAGACAGCCCCAGCATTTT. Translated: CSARGPWTAGRQPQHF.

V and J are TRBV4-3 and TRBJ1-5, with D perhaps TRBD1 (6 bases). Trimming shortened V by 1 base and J by 0 bases, and 16 bases separated the two germline ends. The CDR3 runs to 18 residues. Germline CDR1 reads LGHNA; CDR2 reads YSLEER. The CDR3: CASSQAWDTQLSNQPQHF. The DNA of the CDR3 is TGCGCCAGCAGCCAAGCGTGGGACACCCAACTTAGCAATCAGCCCCAGCATTTT.

V is TRBV4-1 and J is TRBJ2-1, with 7 bases that match TRBD2. The CDR3 contains 15 residues. The germline gives CDR1 MGHRA, CDR2 YSYEKL. Trimming removed 4 bases from V and 8 bases from J; junction bases left unmatched: 11. The CDR3, as DNA: TGCGCCAGCAGCCTCCGGGTAGCGGGCGAGGATGAGCAGTTCTTC. It is translated as CASSLRVAGEDEQFF.

This clonotype appeared many times. The V and J genes are TRBV7-9 and TRBJ2-1, with D possibly matching TRBD1 (8 bases). Trimming removed 5 bases from V and 2 bases from J, with 13 bases in between. This CDR3 comprises 15 residues. Looked up from germline, CDR1 is SEHNR and CDR2 is FQNEAQ (reference sequence). The CDR3 coding sequence is TGTGCCAGCAGCCAGGGGGCGGGGGCCTACAATGAGCAGTTCTTC. Translation: CASSQGAGAYNEQFF. Looking up the rest from reference TRBV7-9 and TRBJ2-1 gives the full variable domain: DTGVSQNPRHKITKRGQNVTFRCDPISEHNRLYWYRQTLGQGPEFLTYFQNEAQLEKSRLLSDRFSAERPKGSFSTLEIQRTEQGDSAMYLCASSQGAGAYNEQFFGPGTRLTVL.

A few counts support this clonotype. CDR3 in DNA: TGTGCCAGCAGCCCGGAACCGGGTTCGAACTATGGCTACACCTTC. This translates into CASSPEPGSNYGYTF. The V gene is TRBV14, the J gene TRBJ1-2; unclear D gene. The CDR3 has 15 amino acids. Trimming removed 4 bases at V and 2 bases at J, with 14 bases between. Germline V lookup: CDR1 SGHDN, CDR2 FVKESK.

The chain links TRBV5-1 to TRBJ2-5; the D gene could be TRBD1 or TRBD2 (6 bases each). In germline, CDR1 is SGHRS, CDR2 YFSETQ. The CDR3 has 15 amino acids. The germline V and J ends were trimmed by 0 bases and 2 bases, with 11 bases remaining between them. CDR3 nucleotides: TGCGCCAGCAGCTTGGTGGGGGGCGGTCAAGAGACCCAGTACTTC. Amino acid sequence: CASSLVGGGQETQYF.

This clonotype has just a few counts. The chain recombines TRBV20-1 with TRBJ2-1, with TRBD2 matching 14 bases. Germline V lookup: CDR1 DFQATT, CDR2 SNEGSKA (reference sequence). The CDR3 has 18 amino acids. Trimming cost V 6 bases and J 4 bases; bases outside gene matches: 14. The CDR3 is CSAKGLAGAFATYNEQFF. In DNA, the CDR3 is TGCAGTGCGAAGGGACTAGCGGGGGCCTTTGCCACTTACAATGAGCAGTTCTTC.

The V call is TRBV12-3 or TRBV12-4, the J call TRBJ2-5; D is perhaps TRBD2 (7 bases). V gave up 5 bases and J gave up 5 bases, with 18 bases separating them. The CDR3 is 15 residues long. DNA for the CDR3: TGTGCCAGCAGTGCCCCGTTCAGGGGAGGGGAGACCCAGTACTTC. It yields the protein CASSAPFRGGETQYF.

This clonotype was recorded a few times. This rearrangement joins TRBV7-9 to TRBJ2-1; TRBD2 matches at 8 bases. The CDR3 consists of 15 residues. Germline-derived CDR1 and CDR2 are SEHNR and FQNEAQ (reference sequence). With V trimmed by 3 bases and J by 3 bases, 4 bases remained unmatched. CDR3 in DNA: TGTGCCAGCAGCTTTCCGGGAGGGAGCTACAATGAGCAGTTCTTC. Protein product: CASSFPGGSYNEQFF.

The gene calls are TRBV3-1 and TRBJ2-1, with TRBD2 identical over 13 bases. The CDR3 extends over 17 amino acids. Looked up from germline, CDR1 is LGHDT and CDR2 is YNNKEL (reference sequence). With V trimmed by 2 bases and J by 6 bases, 7 bases remained unmatched. The CDR3 DNA sequence: TGTGCCAGCAGCCAATATTCCGGGACTAGCGGGATCAATGAGCAGTTCTTC. Protein product: CASSQYSGTSGINEQFF.

The chain uses TRBV27 and TRBJ2-3, with D tentatively TRBD1 (5 bases). The CDR3 is 14 amino acids. CDR1 and CDR2 from the germline V gene are MNHEY and SMNVEV (reference sequence). Trimming removed 5 bases at V and 4 bases at J, with 13 bases between. The CDR3, as DNA: TGTGCCAGCAGTGTATTGGGGCGCGCAGATACGCAGTATTTT. Translated, it gives CASSVLGRADTQYF.

The V call is TRBV4-2, the J call TRBJ1-1, with 8 bases lining up with TRBD1. The V and J ends lost 1 base and 4 bases, in that order; junction bases with no gene match: 5. CDR1 LGHNA and CDR2 YNFKEQ come from the germline V gene. This CDR3 region has 15 residues. CDR3 protein: CASSQVGTGGTEAFF. CDR3 DNA sequence: TGTGCCAGCAGCCAAGTCGGAACAGGGGGCACTGAAGCTTTCTTT.

This clonotype was seen a few times. The chain is built from TRBV4-1 and TRBJ1-5; D perhaps matches TRBD1 (5 bases). The V gene's germline CDR1 is MGHRA and CDR2 YSYEKL. With 0 bases removed from V and 7 bases from J, the gap between germline ends came to 13 bases. This CDR3 region has 15 residues. The CDR3 bases are TGCGCCAGCAGCCAAGAGATAGGGGCCGGGCAGCCCCAGCATTTT. It translates to CASSQEIGAGQPQHF.

This clonotype appeared a few times. The V call is TRBV7-8, the J call TRBJ2-7; D is uncertain. The CDR3 is made up of 16 amino acids. Germline CDR1 and CDR2: SGHVS and FQNEAQ. V lost 5 bases to trimming and J lost 3 bases, with 20 bases between them. The CDR3: CASSPQGGRTDYEQYF. In nucleotides, the CDR3 is TGTGCCAGCAGCCCCCAAGGTGGCAGGACCGACTACGAGCAGTACTTC.

This clonotype was counted between two and nine times. V and J are TRBV6-1 and TRBJ1-4; 8 bases are shared with TRBD1. The trim removed 0 bases at V and 6 bases at J, leaving 3 bases unmatched. Germline lookup yields CDR1 MNHNS and CDR2 SASEGT. This CDR3 is 15 amino acids long. CDR3 DNA: TGTGCCAGCAGTGAAGCTGGACAGGGCCATGAAAAACTGTTTTTT. Translating it yields CASSEAGQGHEKLFF.

The V gene is TRBV4-2, the J gene TRBJ2-3; the match to TRBD2 covers 8 bases. CDR1 and CDR2 (germline): LGHNA, YNFKEQ. The trim removed 0 bases at V and 3 bases at J, leaving 5 bases unmatched. The length of the CDR3 is 16 residues. The CDR3 loop is CASSQDVSSGTDTQYF. Here the CDR3 DNA reads TGTGCCAGCAGCCAAGATGTCTCTAGCGGGACAGATACGCAGTATTTT.

This clonotype was detected a few times. This chain uses TRBV4-3 with TRBJ2-1; the D is unclear. The germline V and J ends were trimmed by 4 bases and 0 bases, with 7 bases remaining between them. The CDR3 consists of 14 residues. Germline V gives CDR1 LGHNA, CDR2 YSLEER. CDR3 protein: CASSRSYSYNEQFF. Written as DNA, the CDR3 is TGCGCCAGCAGCCGATCGTACTCCTACAATGAGCAGTTCTTC.

The V and J genes are TRBV5-1 and TRBJ2-7; TRBD1 matches at 7 bases. The length of the CDR3 is 13 residues. The germline CDR1 and CDR2 sequences are SGHRS and YFSETQ. The ends lost 7 bases at V and 0 bases at J; junction bases unmatched: 4. CDR3 region: CASAGTVSYEQYF. The CDR3 DNA reads TGCGCCAGCGCCGGGACAGTCTCCTACGAGCAGTACTTC. The full variable domain, rest sourced from reference TRBV5-1 and TRBJ2-7, is KAGVTQTPRYLIKTRGQQVTLSCSPISGHRSVSWYQQTPGQGLQFLFEYFSETQRNKGNFPGRFSGRQFSNSRSEMNVSTLELGDSALYLCASAGTVSYEQYFGPGTRLTVT.

This clonotype was counted between two and nine times. The chain employs TRBV19 and TRBJ2-3; TRBD2 might be the D (6 bases). There are 15 residues in the CDR3. Trimming removed 3 bases from V and 4 bases from J, with 14 bases in between. Germline CDR1 reads LNHDA; CDR2 reads SQIVND (reference sequence). CDR3 sequence: CASSIVGGLADTQYF. Here the CDR3 DNA reads TGTGCCAGTAGTATTGTCGGAGGGCTGGCAGATACGCAGTATTTT. The full variable domain, with the rest looked up from reference TRBV19 and TRBJ2-3, is DGGITQSPKYLFRKEGQNVTLSCEQNLNHDAMYWYRQDPGQGLRLIYYSQIVNDFQKGDIAEGYSVSREKKESFPLTVTSAQKNPTAFYLCASSIVGGLADTQYFGPGTRLTVL.